The 5 T cell receptor beta chains listed next were all sequenced from one sample in a study of cytomegalovirus exposure and HLA in healthy donors. Primers included in the PCR were 60 Vbeta and 13 Jbeta primers. Some clones are missing from TCRdb's copy, which holds only in-frame ones; the method was immunoSEQ multiplex PCR. Of some 85,000 clones detected, 76% appear once; the ten largest clones hold roughly 1.5%. Material for sequencing was PBMCs. These TCRs come from a male donor in good health and CMV-seronegative.

This chain uses TRBV6-1 with TRBJ2-3; 10 bases match TRBD1. CDR3 length equals 15 residues. Germline assignment: CDR1 MNHNS and CDR2 SASEGT. J gave up 2 bases and V 5 bases, and 4 bases lay outside the gene matches. CDR3 nucleotide sequence: TGTGCCAGCAGTTCCGGGACAGGGGACACAGATACGCAGTATTTT. This sequence encodes CASSSGTGDTDTQYF.

This clone was found once. The genes are TRBV7-2 and TRBJ1-4; D is perhaps TRBD1 (6 bases). V was clipped by 1 base and J by 5 bases, with 11 bases between them. CDR1 is SGHTA, CDR2 FQGNSA, per germline. CDR3 size: 15 residues. In DNA, the CDR3 is TGTGCCAGCAGCTTAGGGGGCAGGGGAAATGAAAAACTGTTTTTT. It encodes CASSLGGRGNEKLFF.

The chain couples TRBV9 to TRBJ2-1, with TRBD2 matching 12 bases. There are 15 residues in the CDR3. The V segment lost 3 bases and the J segment 8 bases; nucleotides outside the gene matches: 6. CDR1 is SGDLS and CDR2 is YYNGEE in the germline V gene. In nucleotides, the CDR3 is TGTGCCAGCAGCGATCGACTAGCGGGAGTGTATGAGCAGTTCTTC. Protein: CASSDRLAGVYEQFF.

This chain uses TRBV7-2 with TRBJ2-7; 10 positions agree with TRBD1. After removal of 3 bases from V and 6 bases from J, the junction contained 8 bases not matched to a gene. CDR3 length equals 15 residues. CDR1 is SGHTA, CDR2 FQGNSA, per germline. This CDR3 reads CASSFPDRGLVEQYF. CDR3 bases: TGTGCCAGCAGCTTTCCCGACAGGGGGCTCGTCGAGCAGTACTTC.

This chain connects TRBV28 to TRBJ1-5; TRBD1 aligns across 7 bases. This CDR3 comprises 15 residues. Germline CDR1 is MDHEN and CDR2 is SYDVKM. V lost 4 bases to trimming and J lost 3 bases; unmatched junction nucleotides: 6. The CDR3 nucleotides are TGTGCCAGCAGTTCCCGACAGGGCTACAATCAGCCCCAGCATTTT. This codes for CASSSRQGYNQPQHF.